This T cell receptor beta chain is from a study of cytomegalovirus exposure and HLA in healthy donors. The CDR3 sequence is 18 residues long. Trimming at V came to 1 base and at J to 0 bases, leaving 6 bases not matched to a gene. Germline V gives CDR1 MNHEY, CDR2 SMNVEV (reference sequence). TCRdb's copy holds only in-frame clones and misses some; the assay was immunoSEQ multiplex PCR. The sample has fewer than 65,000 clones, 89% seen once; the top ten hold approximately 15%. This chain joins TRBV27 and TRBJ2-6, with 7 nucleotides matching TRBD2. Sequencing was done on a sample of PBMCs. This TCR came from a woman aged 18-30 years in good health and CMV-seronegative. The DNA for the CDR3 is TGTGCCAGCAGTTTATGGGGGGGTTCTAGCTCTGGGGCCAACGTCCTGACTTTC. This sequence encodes CASSLWGGSSSGANVLTF.